This TCR beta chain was found in a study of T cells in Graves' hyperthyroidism and ophthalmopathy. Trimming removed 1 base from V and 2 bases from J, with 9 bases in between. The CDR3 is 13 amino acids. Germline V gene sequence: CDR1 SQVTM, CDR2 ANQGSEA. Researchers took RNA transcripts and amplified the TCR beta CDR3 regions from them. Researchers ran a first-round RT-PCR on the TCR CDR3 using the HTBI primer set. TCRdb analysed the multiplex PCR reads with MiXCR anew, one entry per CDR3 protein. The sample has roughly 520,000 distinct CDR3 sequences, around a quarter seen once. Criteria for exclusion of patients were uncontrolled infection, other autoimmune disease, pregnancy or lactation. Clinical symptoms, serum thyroxine, TRAb, thyroid ultrasound and orbital computed tomography informed diagnoses. This clonotype was counted only a few times.

This receptor was taken from a woman aged 30 to 39 with Graves' ophthalmopathy. The V and J genes are TRBV29-1 and TRBJ2-7; D is tentatively TRBD1 or TRBD2 (5 bases each). Sample: blood. In DNA, the CDR3 is TGCAGCGTTGAAGCCGGGACCCCCTACGAGCAGTACTTC. Translating gives CSVEAGTPYEQYF.